This TCR beta chain was profiled in a study of blood T cells in healthy people across ages. Overall study findings and caveats: The unknown donor CMV status may have confounded expanded clonotype changes. Strong correlation was found linking TCR beta diversity to naive T cell percentage.

As regards this clonotype: Its antigen is undetermined.

A second about 7 to 12 cycle PCR used barcoded and J-beta primers. TCRdb itself ran the 5' RACE reads through MiXCR, one entry per CDR3 protein. The table shows fewer than 950,000 distinct CDR3 sequences, with around 34% occurring only once. The junction had 13 bases not matched to a gene; V was cut back by 0 bases and J by 11 bases. Looked up from germline, CDR1 is MNHEY and CDR2 is SVGEGT. This CDR3 contains 16 residues. The receptor's source is a man aged 18 to 35 in good health. Sequenced material: blood. The chain combines TRBV6-2 or TRBV6-3 with TRBJ2-5; TRBD2 agrees at 9 bases. CDR3 nucleotides: TGTGCCAGCAGTTACTCGGGCGGGGGGGCTGTGAATGAGCAGTACTTC. Amino acid sequence: CASSYSGGGAVNEQYF.